Listed here are 10 T cell receptor beta chains from one sample, sequenced in a study of technical replicates of blood from a few donors. Only in-frame clones appear in the TCRdb table, and some are missing; sequencing was by immunoSEQ multiplex PCR. Of 66,000 or so clones listed, over 75% are singletons. Material for sequencing was PBMCs. These TCRs come from a human donor in good health. Some clones in this sample may be carry-over from other donors' samples.

The rearrangement uses TRBV6-6 and TRBJ2-1, with D maybe TRBD2 (6 bases). Between the trimmed V and J ends, which lost 6 bases and 7 bases, there was a span of 10 bases. Germline CDR1 reads MNHNY; CDR2 reads SVGAGI (reference sequence). The CDR3 is 12 amino acids. Here the CDR3 reads CASSGSVNEQFF. CDR3 coding DNA: TGTGCCAGCAGCGGGAGTGTGAATGAGCAGTTCTTC.

The genes are TRBV2 and TRBJ2-3, with 9 bases that match TRBD2. The CDR3 sequence is 14 residues long. Per germline, CDR1 SNHLY and CDR2 FYNNEI. The junction had 3 bases not matched to a gene; V was cut back by 4 bases and J by 4 bases. The CDR3 loop is CASSVGGRADTQYF. CDR3 in DNA: TGTGCCAGCAGTGTTGGCGGGAGGGCAGATACGCAGTATTTT. Using reference TRBV2 and TRBJ2-3 for the parts outside the CDR3, the full variable domain is EPEVTQTPSHQVTQMGQEVILRCVPISNHLYFYWYRQILGQKVEFLVSFYNNEISEKSEIFDDQFSVERPDGSNFTLKIRSTKLEDSAMYFCASSVGGRADTQYFGPGTRLTVL.

The chain combines TRBV27 with TRBJ1-2, with D possibly being TRBD1 (5 bases). Germline V lookup: CDR1 MNHEY, CDR2 SMNVEV (reference sequence). The V gene lost 3 bases and the J gene lost 7 bases, with 18 bases spanning the gap. The CDR3 length is 15 residues. The CDR3 bases are TGTGCCAGCAGTTTTTACGGCCAGGGAGGTCGTGGCTACACCTTC. The encoded protein is CASSFYGQGGRGYTF.

The chain is built from TRBV9 and TRBJ1-1; D is possibly TRBD1 (6 bases). The CDR3 loop spans 14 amino acids. Germline CDR1 is SGDLS and CDR2 is YYNGEE. V lost 3 bases, J lost 1 base, and 10 bases lay in between. CDR3 protein: CASSAGQGNTEAFF. In nucleotides, the CDR3 is TGTGCCAGCAGCGCGGGACAAGGGAACACTGAAGCTTTCTTT.

The chain joins TRBV7-9 to TRBJ1-1, with 8 bases lining up with TRBD1. With V trimmed by 5 bases and J by 4 bases, 15 bases remained unmatched. This CDR3 is 17 amino acids long. The germline gives CDR1 SEHNR, CDR2 FQNEAQ (reference sequence). CDR3 bases: TGTGCCAGCAGCCGATGGGGTGGAGGACAGGGATTCACTGAAGCTTTCTTT. Encoded protein: CASSRWGGGQGFTEAFF.

This clone was observed a single time. The rearrangement joins TRBV19 to TRBJ1-5, with D unresolved. The CDR3 is 16 amino acids. Germline V gene data show CDR1 as LNHDA and CDR2 as SQIVND (reference sequence). The V end lost 1 base, the J end lost 3 bases, and 13 bases lay between the germline ends. CDR3 bases: TGTGCCAGTAGTATAGCCGGGAAAGGGAACAATCAGCCCCAGCATTTT. It yields the protein CASSIAGKGNNQPQHF.

J is TRBJ1-2 and V is TRBV7-2; D unclear. This CDR3 is built from 15 residues. Germline loops: CDR1 SGHTA, CDR2 FQGNSA. Trimming cost V 7 bases and J 1 base, with 16 bases left between them. Here the CDR3 DNA reads TGTGCCAGCAACGAAGGACGAGGGATTAACTATGGCTACACCTTC. This translates into CASNEGRGINYGYTF.

V is TRBV2 and J is TRBJ1-1, with D possibly being TRBD1 (5 bases). V was cut by 8 bases and J by 4 bases, with 17 bases left in between. The CDR3 covers 14 residues. CDR1 is SNHLY and CDR2 is FYNNEI in the germline V gene. The CDR3 sequence is CASRKGLEGTEAFF. CDR3 nucleotides: TGTGCCAGCCGGAAGGGGTTAGAAGGCACTGAAGCTTTCTTT.

This rearrangement joins TRBV27 to TRBJ1-3; D perhaps matches TRBD1 (5 bases). CDR1 is MNHEY and CDR2 is SMNVEV in the germline V gene (reference sequence). The CDR3 runs 13 residues. The CDR3 bases are TGTGCGTCAAAACGGCAGGGAGGAAACACCATATATTTT. Its protein product is CASKRQGGNTIYF.

The J gene is TRBJ1-2, the V gene TRBV2; 8 nucleotides align to TRBD1. V lost 6 bases to trimming and J lost 7 bases; unmatched junction nucleotides: 10. The CDR3 contains 14 residues. The germline V gene encodes CDR1 SNHLY and CDR2 FYNNEI. CDR3 DNA: TGTGCCAGCAGGGCCGGCAGGGGGCTGGCTGGCTACACCTTC. Its translation is CASRAGRGLAGYTF.